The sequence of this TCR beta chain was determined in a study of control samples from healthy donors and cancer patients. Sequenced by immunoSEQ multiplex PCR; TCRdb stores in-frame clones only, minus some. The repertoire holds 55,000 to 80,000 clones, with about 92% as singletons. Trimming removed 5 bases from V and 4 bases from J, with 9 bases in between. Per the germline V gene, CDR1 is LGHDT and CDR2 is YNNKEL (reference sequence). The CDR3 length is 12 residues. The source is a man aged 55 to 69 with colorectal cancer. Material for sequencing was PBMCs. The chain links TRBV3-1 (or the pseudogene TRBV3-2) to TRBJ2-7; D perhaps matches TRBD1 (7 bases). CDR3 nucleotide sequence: TGTGCCAGCAGCTCAGGGGGGTACGAGCAGTACTTC. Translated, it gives CASSSGGYEQYF.